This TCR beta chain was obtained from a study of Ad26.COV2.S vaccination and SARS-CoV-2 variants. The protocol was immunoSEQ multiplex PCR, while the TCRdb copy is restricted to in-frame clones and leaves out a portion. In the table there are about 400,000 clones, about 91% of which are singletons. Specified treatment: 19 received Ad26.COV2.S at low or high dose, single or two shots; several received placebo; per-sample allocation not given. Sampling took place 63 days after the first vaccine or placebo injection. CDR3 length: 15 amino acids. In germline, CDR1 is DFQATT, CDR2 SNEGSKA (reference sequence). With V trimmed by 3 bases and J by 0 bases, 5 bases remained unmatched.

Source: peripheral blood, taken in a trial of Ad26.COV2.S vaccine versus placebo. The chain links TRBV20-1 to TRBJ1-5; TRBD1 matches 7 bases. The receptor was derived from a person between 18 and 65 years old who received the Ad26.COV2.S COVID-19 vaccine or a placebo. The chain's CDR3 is CSASLGTDSNQPQHF. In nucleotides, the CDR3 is TGCAGTGCTAGTCTCGGGACAGATAGCAATCAGCCCCAGCATTTT.